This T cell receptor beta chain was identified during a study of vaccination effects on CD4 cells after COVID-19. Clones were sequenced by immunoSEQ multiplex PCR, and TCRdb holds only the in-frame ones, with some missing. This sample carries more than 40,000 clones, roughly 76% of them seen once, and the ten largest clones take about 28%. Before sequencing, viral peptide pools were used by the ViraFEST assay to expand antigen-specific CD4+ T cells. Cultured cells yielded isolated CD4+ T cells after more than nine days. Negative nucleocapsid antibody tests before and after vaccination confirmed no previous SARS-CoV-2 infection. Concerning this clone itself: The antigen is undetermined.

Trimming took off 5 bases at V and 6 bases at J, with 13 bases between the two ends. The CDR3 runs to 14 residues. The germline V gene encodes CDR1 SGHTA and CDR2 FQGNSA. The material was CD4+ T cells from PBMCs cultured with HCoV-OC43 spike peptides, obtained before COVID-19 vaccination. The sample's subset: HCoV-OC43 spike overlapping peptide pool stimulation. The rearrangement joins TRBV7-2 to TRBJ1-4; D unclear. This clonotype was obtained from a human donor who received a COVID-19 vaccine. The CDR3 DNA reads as TGTGCCAGCAGCCCAACAGTATGGGATGAAAAACTGTTTTTT. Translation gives CASSPTVWDEKLFF.